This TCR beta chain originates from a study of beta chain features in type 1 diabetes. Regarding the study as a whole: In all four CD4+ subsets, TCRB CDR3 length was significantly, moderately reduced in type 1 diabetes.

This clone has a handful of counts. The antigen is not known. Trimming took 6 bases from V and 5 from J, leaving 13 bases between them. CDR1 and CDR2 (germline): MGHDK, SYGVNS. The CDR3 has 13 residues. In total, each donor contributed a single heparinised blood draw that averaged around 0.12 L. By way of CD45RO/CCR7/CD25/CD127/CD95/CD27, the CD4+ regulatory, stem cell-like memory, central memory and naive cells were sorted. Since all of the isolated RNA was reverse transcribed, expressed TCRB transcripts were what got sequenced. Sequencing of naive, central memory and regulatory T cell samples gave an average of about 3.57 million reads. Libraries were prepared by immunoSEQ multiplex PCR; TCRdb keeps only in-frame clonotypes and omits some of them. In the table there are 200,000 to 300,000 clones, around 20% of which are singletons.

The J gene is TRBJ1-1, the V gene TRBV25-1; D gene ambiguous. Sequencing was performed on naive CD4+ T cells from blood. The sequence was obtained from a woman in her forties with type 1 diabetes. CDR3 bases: TGTGCCAGCAGACTGACCTGGGAGACTGAAGCTTTCTTT. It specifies CASRLTWETEAFF. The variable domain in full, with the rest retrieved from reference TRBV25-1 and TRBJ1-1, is EADIYQTPRYLVIGTGKKITLECSQTMGHDKMYWYQQDPGMELHLIHYSYGVNSTEKGDLSSESTVSRIRTEHFPLTLESARPSHTSQYLCASRLTWETEAFFGQGTRLTVV.